These T cell receptor beta chains were read from a single sample in a study of radiation and T cells in renal cell carcinoma. Repertoires were generated with immunoSEQ multiplex PCR, while TCRdb's copy carries only in-frame clones and drops some. Of some 150,000 clones detected, roughly 80% appear once; the ten largest clones hold under 30%. Here the sequenced sample was blood, taken from a patient whose treatment included radiotherapy and nephrectomy. These receptors were taken from a woman between 45 and 60 years old with renal cell carcinoma. Both conserved end residues are part of each CDR3. The order of the fields is CDR3 protein, CDR3 DNA, J gene, clone size, V gene, D gene. A D gene is named only where the DNA matches it firmly. Rows may omit the clone size; those that give it use once, few, many or a size class.

CDR3aa: CASSYLRGPQHF; CDR3nt: TGTGCCAGCAGCTACCTTAGAGGGCCCCAGCATTTT; j_gene: TRBJ1-5; abundance: NA; v_gene: TRBV27; d_gene: NA
CDR3aa: CASSLDGRDGSTEAFF; CDR3nt: TGTGCCAGCAGCTTAGACGGACGGGATGGGAGCACTGAAGCTTTCTTT; j_gene: TRBJ1-1; abundance: NA; v_gene: TRBV11-3; d_gene: NA
CDR3aa: CASSVVGGEQYF; CDR3nt: TGTGCCAGCAGCGTAGTGGGGGGCGAGCAGTACTTC; j_gene: TRBJ2-7; abundance: NA; v_gene: TRBV9; d_gene: NA
CDR3aa: CAWRFVGIGELFF; CDR3nt: TGTGCCTGGAGGTTCGTCGGCATCGGGGAGCTGTTTTTT; j_gene: TRBJ2-2; abundance: few; v_gene: TRBV30; d_gene: NA
CDR3aa: CASSQRAEGSGELFF; CDR3nt: TGCGCCAGCAGCCAAAGAGCGGAAGGTTCCGGGGAGCTGTTTTTT; j_gene: TRBJ2-2; abundance: NA; v_gene: TRBV4-1; d_gene: NA
CDR3aa: CASSLDMGYEQYF; CDR3nt: TGTGCCAGCAGCTTAGATATGGGTTACGAGCAGTACTTC; j_gene: TRBJ2-7; abundance: NA; v_gene: TRBV7-2; d_gene: NA
CDR3aa: CSVDPGQGLSREQYF; CDR3nt: TGCAGCGTTGATCCGGGACAGGGGTTATCGCGGGAGCAGTACTTC; j_gene: TRBJ2-7; abundance: once; v_gene: TRBV29-1; d_gene: TRBD1
CDR3aa: CASSILAAGSTEAFF; CDR3nt: TGTGCCAGCAGCATCCTAGCGGCGGGTAGCACTGAAGCTTTCTTT; j_gene: TRBJ1-1; abundance: few; v_gene: TRBV9; d_gene: NA
CDR3aa: CASSLGSGSYNEQFF; CDR3nt: TGTGCCAGCAGCTTAGGTAGCGGGTCCTACAATGAGCAGTTCTTC; j_gene: TRBJ2-1; abundance: NA; v_gene: TRBV7-3; d_gene: TRBD2
CDR3aa: CASSAPTGSATDTQYF; CDR3nt: TGTGCCAGCAGCGCCCCGACAGGGTCCGCCACAGATACGCAGTATTTT; j_gene: TRBJ2-3; abundance: NA; v_gene: TRBV9; d_gene: TRBD1
CDR3aa: CASSETGRNGELFF; CDR3nt: TGTGCCAGCAGCGAGACAGGAAGGAACGGGGAGCTGTTTTTT; j_gene: TRBJ2-2; abundance: NA; v_gene: TRBV9; d_gene: NA
CDR3aa: CASTPSKGVDGYTF; CDR3nt: TGTGCCAGCACCCCCTCGAAGGGCGTGGATGGCTACACCTTC; j_gene: TRBJ1-2; abundance: once; v_gene: TRBV6-6; d_gene: NA
CDR3aa: CASSLESGNTEAFF; CDR3nt: TGCGCCAGCAGCTTGGAGTCCGGGAACACTGAAGCTTTCTTT; j_gene: TRBJ1-1; abundance: NA; v_gene: TRBV5-1; d_gene: NA
CDR3aa: CASSPGQGLLSGNTIYF; CDR3nt: TGTGCCAGCTCCCCGGGACAGGGACTACTCTCTGGAAACACCATATATTTT; j_gene: TRBJ1-3; abundance: NA; v_gene: TRBV18; d_gene: TRBD1
CDR3aa: CASSFRTGRPYEQYF; CDR3nt: TGCGCCAGCAGCTTTCGAACGGGGAGACCCTACGAGCAGTACTTC; j_gene: TRBJ2-7; abundance: NA; v_gene: TRBV5-1; d_gene: NA
CDR3aa: CASSPQGGVEQFF; CDR3nt: TGTGCCAGCAGCCCCCAGGGTGGTGTTGAGCAGTTCTTC; j_gene: TRBJ2-1; abundance: NA; v_gene: TRBV9; d_gene: NA
CDR3aa: CASSPDPGGTLLEQYF; CDR3nt: TGTGCCAGCAGCCCAGATCCCGGAGGAACCCTACTTGAGCAGTACTTC; j_gene: TRBJ2-7; abundance: NA; v_gene: TRBV9; d_gene: NA
CDR3aa: CSVRQNSNQPQHF; CDR3nt: TGCAGCGTTAGGCAAAATAGCAATCAGCCCCAGCATTTT; j_gene: TRBJ1-5; abundance: NA; v_gene: TRBV29-1; d_gene: NA
CDR3aa: CSVNPGDGMTYEQYF; CDR3nt: TGCAGCGTTAACCCGGGTGATGGGATGACCTACGAGCAGTACTTC; j_gene: TRBJ2-7; abundance: NA; v_gene: TRBV29-1; d_gene: NA
CDR3aa: CASSSSSSYNEQFF; CDR3nt: TGTGCCAGCAGTTCGTCGAGCTCCTACAATGAGCAGTTCTTC; j_gene: TRBJ2-1; abundance: NA; v_gene: TRBV28; d_gene: NA
CDR3aa: CASSPGPGERPQHF; CDR3nt: TGCGCCAGCAGCCCAGGACCGGGGGAAAGGCCCCAGCATTTT; j_gene: TRBJ1-5; abundance: many; v_gene: TRBV4-1; d_gene: NA
CDR3aa: CASNRQGVDTQYF; CDR3nt: TGTGCCAGCAACCGGCAGGGAGTAGATACGCAGTATTTT; j_gene: TRBJ2-3; abundance: NA; v_gene: TRBV6-5; d_gene: NA
CDR3aa: CASSFQDSNQPQHF; CDR3nt: TGTGCCAGCAGCTTCCAAGATAGCAATCAGCCCCAGCATTTT; j_gene: TRBJ1-5; abundance: NA; v_gene: TRBV7-9; d_gene: NA
CDR3aa: CASSPQGGHGYTF; CDR3nt: TGTGCCAGCAGCCCCCAGGGGGGGCATGGCTACACCTTC; j_gene: TRBJ1-2; abundance: few; v_gene: TRBV7-2; d_gene: TRBD1
CDR3aa: CASSPQGGRFSGNTIYF; CDR3nt: TGTGCCAGCTCACCACAGGGTGGTAGGTTCTCTGGAAACACCATATATTTT; j_gene: TRBJ1-3; abundance: NA; v_gene: TRBV18; d_gene: NA
CDR3aa: CASSSPFLWTGELFF; CDR3nt: TGTGCCAGCAGCTCCCCCTTCTTGTGGACCGGGGAGCTGTTTTTT; j_gene: TRBJ2-2; abundance: once; v_gene: TRBV7-2; d_gene: NA
CDR3aa: CASSPGRSNEQFF; CDR3nt: TGTGCCAGCAGCCCCGGACGGAGTAATGAGCAGTTCTTC; j_gene: TRBJ2-1; abundance: NA; v_gene: TRBV5-6; d_gene: NA
CDR3aa: CASGQPKAFF; CDR3nt: TGTGCCAGCGGACAGCCGAAAGCTTTCTTT; j_gene: TRBJ1-1; abundance: few; v_gene: TRBV7-8; d_gene: NA
CDR3aa: CASSTRPGAIYEQYF; CDR3nt: TGTGCCAGCAGTACCCGACCAGGGGCGATCTACGAGCAGTACTTC; j_gene: TRBJ2-7; abundance: NA; v_gene: TRBV28; d_gene: NA
CDR3aa: CASSQGPAANYGYTF; CDR3nt: TGCGCCAGCAGCCAGGGACCGGCGGCTAACTATGGCTACACCTTC; j_gene: TRBJ1-2; abundance: NA; v_gene: TRBV4-3; d_gene: NA
CDR3aa: CASSLSDRASPLHF; CDR3nt: TGTGCCAGCAGCTTGTCGGACAGGGCTTCACCCCTCCACTTT; j_gene: TRBJ1-6; abundance: NA; v_gene: TRBV5-6; d_gene: TRBD1
CDR3aa: CASSGPRGANYGYTF; CDR3nt: TGTGCCAGCAGTGGGCCAAGGGGAGCTAACTATGGCTACACCTTC; j_gene: TRBJ1-2; abundance: NA; v_gene: TRBV25-1; d_gene: NA
CDR3aa: CASSLQAEATDTQYF; CDR3nt: TGTGCCAGCAGCTTACAAGCGGAAGCCACAGATACGCAGTATTTT; j_gene: TRBJ2-3; abundance: NA; v_gene: TRBV13; d_gene: NA
CDR3aa: CASSPYHESGNTIYF; CDR3nt: TGTGCCAGCAGCCCCTACCATGAGTCTGGAAACACCATATATTTT; j_gene: TRBJ1-3; abundance: NA; v_gene: TRBV7-2; d_gene: NA
CDR3aa: CASSVAGGLNTGELFF; CDR3nt: TGTGCCAGCAGCGTAGCGGGAGGCCTAAACACCGGGGAGCTGTTTTTT; j_gene: TRBJ2-2; abundance: NA; v_gene: TRBV9; d_gene: TRBD2
CDR3aa: CASNLSQGRGSPLHF; CDR3nt: TGTGCCAGCAACTTATCTCAGGGAAGGGGTTCACCCCTCCACTTT; j_gene: TRBJ1-6; abundance: NA; v_gene: TRBV6-5; d_gene: NA
CDR3aa: CASSTGRLAGGSSRNEQFF; CDR3nt: TGTGCCAGCAGCACTGGGCGCCTAGCGGGGGGGTCCTCTCGGAATGAGCAGTTCTTC; j_gene: TRBJ2-1; abundance: NA; v_gene: TRBV7-2; d_gene: TRBD2
CDR3aa: CASRRDISNQPQHF; CDR3nt: TGTGCCAGCAGACGGGACATTAGCAATCAGCCCCAGCATTTT; j_gene: TRBJ1-5; abundance: NA; v_gene: TRBV7-9; d_gene: NA
CDR3aa: CASSLAGGTGQPQHF; CDR3nt: TGCGCCAGCAGCTTGGCTGGGGGGACAGGTCAGCCCCAGCATTTT; j_gene: TRBJ1-5; abundance: once; v_gene: TRBV5-1; d_gene: TRBD1